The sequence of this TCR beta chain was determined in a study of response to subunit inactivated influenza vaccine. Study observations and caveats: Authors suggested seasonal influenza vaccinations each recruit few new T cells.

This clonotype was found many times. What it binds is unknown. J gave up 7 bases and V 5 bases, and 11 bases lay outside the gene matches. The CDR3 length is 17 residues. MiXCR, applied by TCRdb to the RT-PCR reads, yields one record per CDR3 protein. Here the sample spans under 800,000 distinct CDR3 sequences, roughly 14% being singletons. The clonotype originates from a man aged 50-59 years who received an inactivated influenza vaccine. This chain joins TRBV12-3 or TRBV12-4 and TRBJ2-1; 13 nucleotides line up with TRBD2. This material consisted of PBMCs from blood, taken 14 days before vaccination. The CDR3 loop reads CASSKTSGGPVANEQFF. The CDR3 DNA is TGTGCCAGCAGTAAGACTAGCGGGGGGCCTGTAGCGAATGAGCAGTTCTTC.